This T cell receptor (beta chain) originates from a study of regulatory T cells. Notes on the study in general: CD3G-deficient patients' regulatory T cells showed reduced Shannon diversity versus autologous conventional CD4+ and control regulatory cells.

There are 14 residues in the CDR3. V was clipped by 4 bases and J by 5 bases, with 14 bases between them. Germline lookup yields CDR1 LNHDA and CDR2 SQIVND (reference sequence). Regulatory (CD25-high CD127-low) and conventional (CD25-low CD127-high) CD4+ T cells were sorted separately. Amplification used 52 TRBV primers and 13 TRBJ primers. The table came from immunoSEQ multiplex PCR; TCRdb's copy has only in-frame clones and leaves some out. The sample holds 3,000 to 3,500 clones, more than 90% seen once. As for this clone: Its antigen is not identified.

The sample was CD4+ Tregs sorted from blood. This chain links TRBV19 with TRBJ2-5; D remains ambiguous. This TCR was sampled from a person under 30 with CD3G deficiency. The CDR3 loop is CASSKYGNEETQYF. CDR3 in DNA: TGTGCCAGTAGTAAATACGGCAACGAGGAGACCCAGTACTTC.